These T cell receptor beta chains were read from a single sample in a study of T cell responses to AZD1222 COVID-19 vaccine. Assay used: immunoSEQ multiplex PCR; TCRdb lists only in-frame clones, some missing. The sample has 150,000 to 200,000 clones; approximately 93% are singletons. Sequenced here: peripheral blood, sampled on day 0 of AZD1222 vaccination. The receptors stem from an adult in good health. The CDR3 runs from the conserved cysteine through the conserved F or W. A D gene is named only where the DNA matches it firmly. Clone size is shown for a subset of rows, as once, few, many or a class of expanded clone.

CDR3nt	CDR3aa	v_gene	j_gene	abundance	d_gene
TGTGCCAGCAGTGAAAGGGACAGGGATCGACATGGCTACACCTTC	CASSERDRDRHGYTF	TRBV6-1	TRBJ1-2	.	TRBD1
TGTGCCACCAGCGCAGGGGTAGGCACTGAAGCTTTCTTT	CATSAGVGTEAFF	TRBV15	TRBJ1-1	.	.
TGTGCCAGCTCGCCTATGACAGGGAATTCACCCCTCCACTTT	CASSPMTGNSPLHF	TRBV18	TRBJ1-6	.	TRBD1
TGCGCCAGCAGTGAAATGGAGGCGTCGGTCACTGAAGCTTTCTTT	CASSEMEASVTEAFF	TRBV10-1	TRBJ1-1	.	.
TGTGCCAGCAGCTCACTAGCGGGGGGAAAGACCCAGTACTTC	CASSSLAGGKTQYF	TRBV3-1/TRBV3-2	TRBJ2-5	.	TRBD2
TGTGCCACCAACGCCGCGGAGCAGTTCTTC	CATNAAEQFF	TRBV7-2	TRBJ2-1	.	.
TGTGCCTGGAGTGCGGGAAATCAGCCCCAGCATTTT	CAWSAGNQPQHF	TRBV30	TRBJ1-5	.	.
TGTGCCAGCAGTCCTAAGACGGCCTCAACTAATGAAAAACTGTTTTTT	CASSPKTASTNEKLFF	TRBV6-6	TRBJ1-4	.	.
TGTGCCAGCAGTTACTCCTTGTACAATGAGCAGTTCTTC	CASSYSLYNEQFF	TRBV6-5	TRBJ2-1	.	.
TGTGCCAGCACCGAACTCATGAACACTGAAGCTTTCTTT	CASTELMNTEAFF	TRBV2	TRBJ1-1	.	.
TGTGCCAGCAGTGAAGGCCCGGGACAGGGGCAGAACACTGAAGCTTTCTTT	CASSEGPGQGQNTEAFF	TRBV6-1	TRBJ1-1	.	TRBD1
TGTGCCAGCAGCGTAGCTACGGGAAGGTTAGCTAACTATGGCTACACCTTC	CASSVATGRLANYGYTF	TRBV9	TRBJ1-2	.	.
TGCGCCAGCAGATCCATCAGCGGGACTCTCTACAATGAGCAGTTCTTC	CASRSISGTLYNEQFF	TRBV5-1	TRBJ2-1	.	TRBD2
TGTGCCAGCAGCCAAAGTACAGGGTCCCTATATAGCAATCAGCCCCAGCATTTT	CASSQSTGSLYSNQPQHF	TRBV5-6	TRBJ1-5	few	.
TGTGCCATCAGTGAGCGGGGACAGTCAGATACGCAGTATTTT	CAISERGQSDTQYF	TRBV10-3	TRBJ2-3	once	TRBD1
TGTGCCAGCAGCCAACCCACAGTGGACAGGGGCCAGACCCAGTACTTC	CASSQPTVDRGQTQYF	TRBV3-1/TRBV3-2	TRBJ2-5	.	TRBD1
TGCGCCAGCAGTGAACTTCGGTCTGGTGGCGGGGGGCCCTACAATGAGCAGTTCTTC	CASSELRSGGGGPYNEQFF	TRBV10-1	TRBJ2-1	.	TRBD2
TGTGCCAGTAAGGTCCAGGGGGCTATAACTGAAGCTTTCTTT	CASKVQGAITEAFF	TRBV19	TRBJ1-1	.	TRBD1
TGTGCCAGCAGTGGGGTGACGCTTCTCCAGCATTTT	CASSGVTLLQHF	TRBV2	TRBJ1-5	.	.
TGCGCCAGCAGTGGCGGGGACAGGTATGACTTGACCTACGAGCAGTACTTC	CASSGGDRYDLTYEQYF	TRBV10-2	TRBJ2-7	few	TRBD1
TGTGCCAGTTGGGGGGTGGGACTACCCAACAATGAGCAGTTCTTC	CASWGVGLPNNEQFF	TRBV19	TRBJ2-1	once	TRBD2